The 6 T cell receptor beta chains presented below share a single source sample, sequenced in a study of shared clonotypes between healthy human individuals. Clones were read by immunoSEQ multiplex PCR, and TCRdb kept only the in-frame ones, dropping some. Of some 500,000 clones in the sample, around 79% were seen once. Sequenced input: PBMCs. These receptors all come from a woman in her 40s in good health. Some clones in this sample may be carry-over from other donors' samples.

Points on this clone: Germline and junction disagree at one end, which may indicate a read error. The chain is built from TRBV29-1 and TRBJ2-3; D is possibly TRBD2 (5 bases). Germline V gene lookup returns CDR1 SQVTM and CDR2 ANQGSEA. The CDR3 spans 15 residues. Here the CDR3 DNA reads TGCGGCGTTGCTCGGAACCCGGGGAGCACAGATACGCAGTATTTT. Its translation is CGVARNPGSTDTQYF.

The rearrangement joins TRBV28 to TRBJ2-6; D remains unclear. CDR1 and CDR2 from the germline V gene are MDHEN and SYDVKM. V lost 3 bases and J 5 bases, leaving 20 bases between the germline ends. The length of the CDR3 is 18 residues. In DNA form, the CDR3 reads TGTGCCAGCAGTTTCTTGAGCTTGACACAAAGTCGGGCCAACGTCCTGACTTTC. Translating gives CASSFLSLTQSRANVLTF.

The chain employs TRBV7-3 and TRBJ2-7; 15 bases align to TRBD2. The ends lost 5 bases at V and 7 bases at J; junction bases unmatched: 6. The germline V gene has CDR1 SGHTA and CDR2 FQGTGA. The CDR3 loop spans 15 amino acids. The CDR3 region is CASSEGLAGGQEQYF. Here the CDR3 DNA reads TGTGCCAGCAGCGAGGGACTAGCGGGAGGTCAAGAGCAGTACTTC.

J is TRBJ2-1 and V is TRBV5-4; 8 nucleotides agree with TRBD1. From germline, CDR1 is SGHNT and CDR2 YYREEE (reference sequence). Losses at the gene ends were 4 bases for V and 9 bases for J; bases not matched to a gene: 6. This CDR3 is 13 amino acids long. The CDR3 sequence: CASSRTGSGEQFF. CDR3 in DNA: TGTGCCAGCAGCCGGACAGGGTCCGGTGAGCAGTTCTTC.

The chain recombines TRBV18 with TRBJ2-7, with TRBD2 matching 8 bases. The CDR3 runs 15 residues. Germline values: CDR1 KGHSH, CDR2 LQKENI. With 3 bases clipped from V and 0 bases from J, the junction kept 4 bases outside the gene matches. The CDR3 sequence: CASSPPSGSSYEQYF. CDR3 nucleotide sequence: TGTGCCAGCTCACCGCCCAGCGGGAGCTCCTACGAGCAGTACTTC. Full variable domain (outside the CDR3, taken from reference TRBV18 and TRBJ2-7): NAGVMQNPRHLVRRRGQEARLRCSPMKGHSHVYWYRQLPEEGLKFMVYLQKENIIDESGMPKERFSAEFPKEGPSILRIQQVVRGDSAAYFCASSPPSGSSYEQYFGPGTRLTVT.

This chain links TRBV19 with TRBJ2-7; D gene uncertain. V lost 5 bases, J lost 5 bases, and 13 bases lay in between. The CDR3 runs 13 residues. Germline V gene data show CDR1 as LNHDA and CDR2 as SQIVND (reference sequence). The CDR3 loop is CASSGPSRDEQYF. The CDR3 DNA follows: TGTGCCAGTAGTGGCCCGAGCCGGGACGAGCAGTACTTC. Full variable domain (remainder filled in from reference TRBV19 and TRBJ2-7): DGGITQSPKYLFRKEGQNVTLSCEQNLNHDAMYWYRQDPGQGLRLIYYSQIVNDFQKGDIAEGYSVSREKKESFPLTVTSAQKNPTAFYLCASSGPSRDEQYFGPGTRLTVT.